This T cell receptor (beta chain) was observed in a study of T cells in Graves' hyperthyroidism and ophthalmopathy. Study-level points and caveats: Progression to ophthalmopathy was predicted a median of 6.5 months early. Researchers found most expanded thyroid clonotypes above 0.001 in blood as well.

The TCR beta CDR3 regions underwent amplification using RNA transcripts as the source. RT-PCR in the first round (using the HTBI primer set) targeted the TCR CDR3. TCRdb passed the multiplex PCR reads through MiXCR, listing each CDR3 protein once. The data show more than 550,000 distinct CDR3 sequences, 40% to 55% seen once. This clonotype appeared many times. What it binds is unknown. Orbital computed tomography, thyroid ultrasound, serum thyroxine and TRAb, and clinical symptoms together informed the diagnoses. Germline assignment: CDR1 ENHRY and CDR2 SYGVKD. The V end was cut by 5 bases, the J end by 6 bases, with 11 bases between. The CDR3 contains 13 residues.

Sequenced material: peripheral blood or thyroid tissue (not recorded which). This TCR was recovered from an adult man with Graves' disease, either hyperthyroidism or ophthalmopathy (not recorded which). The chain recombines TRBV10-3 with TRBJ1-5; no clear D gene. CDR3 DNA sequence: TGTGCCATCAGTCCGACCCTTGGTCAGCCCCAGCATTTT. Translation: CAISPTLGQPQHF.